In this sample, the clone carrying this T cell receptor beta chain turned up a few times. Its antigen is still unknown. The source of the sample is a study of STAT5B mutations in CD4+ large granular lymphocyte leukemia. Germline CDR1 is GTSNPN and CDR2 is SVGIG (reference sequence). Trimming cost V 0 bases and J 2 bases, with 20 bases left between them. This CDR3 contains 18 residues. In the original analysis: A productive frequency of 2.59 x 10-5 was the lowest detectable. Clones were read by immunoSEQ multiplex PCR, and TCRdb kept only the in-frame ones, dropping some. That table gives V, J and clone size, and the DNA gave D and trimming. The sample records about 33,000 clones, 70% to 75% being singletons. Findings and caveats of the study: Main leukemic clonotypes were patient-specific, but 25% appeared at low frequency elsewhere. 8/27 top patient clones versus 2/35 control clones were TRBV06-family. Patient CD4-sorted repertoires looked more clonal than healthy CD4+ repertoires, even without putative leukemic clones.

This TCR was sampled from a human donor in good health. Sequencing input: CD4+ T cells from blood buffy coats. The J gene is TRBJ1-5, the V gene TRBV30; a possible D gene is TRBD1 (5 bases). The CDR3: CAWSVSGTYKVGNQPQHF. The CDR3 bases are TGTGCCTGGAGTGTATCCGGGACTTACAAAGTCGGCAATCAGCCCCAGCATTTT.